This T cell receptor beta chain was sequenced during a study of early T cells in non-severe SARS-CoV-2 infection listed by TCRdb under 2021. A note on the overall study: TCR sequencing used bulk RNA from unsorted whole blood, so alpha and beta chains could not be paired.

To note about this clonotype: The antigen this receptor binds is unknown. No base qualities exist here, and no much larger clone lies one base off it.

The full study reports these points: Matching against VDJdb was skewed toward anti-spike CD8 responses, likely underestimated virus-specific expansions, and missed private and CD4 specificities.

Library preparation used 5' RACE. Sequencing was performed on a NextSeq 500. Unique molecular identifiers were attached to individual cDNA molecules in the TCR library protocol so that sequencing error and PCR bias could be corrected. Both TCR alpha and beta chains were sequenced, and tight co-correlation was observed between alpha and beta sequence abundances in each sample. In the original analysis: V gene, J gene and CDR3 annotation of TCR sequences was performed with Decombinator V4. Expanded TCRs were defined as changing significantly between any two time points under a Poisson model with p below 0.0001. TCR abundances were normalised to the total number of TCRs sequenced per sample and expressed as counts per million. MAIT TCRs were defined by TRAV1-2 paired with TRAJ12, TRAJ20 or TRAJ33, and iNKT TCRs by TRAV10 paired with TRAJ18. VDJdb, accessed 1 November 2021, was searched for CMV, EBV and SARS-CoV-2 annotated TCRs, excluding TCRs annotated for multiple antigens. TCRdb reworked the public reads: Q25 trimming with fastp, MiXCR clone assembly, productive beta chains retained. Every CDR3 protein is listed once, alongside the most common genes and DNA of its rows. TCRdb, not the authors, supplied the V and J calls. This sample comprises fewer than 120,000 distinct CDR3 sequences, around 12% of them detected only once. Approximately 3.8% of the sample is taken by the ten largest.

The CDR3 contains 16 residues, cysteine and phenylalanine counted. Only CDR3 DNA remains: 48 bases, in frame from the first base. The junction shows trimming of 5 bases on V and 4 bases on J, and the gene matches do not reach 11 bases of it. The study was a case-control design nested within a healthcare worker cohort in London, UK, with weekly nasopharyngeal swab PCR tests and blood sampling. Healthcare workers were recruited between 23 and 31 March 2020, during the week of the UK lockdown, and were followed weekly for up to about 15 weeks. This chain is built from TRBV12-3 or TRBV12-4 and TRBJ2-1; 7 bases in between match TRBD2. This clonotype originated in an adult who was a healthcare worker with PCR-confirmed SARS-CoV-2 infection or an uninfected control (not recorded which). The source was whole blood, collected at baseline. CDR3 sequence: CASSILPAGPYNEQFF. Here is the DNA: TGTGCCAGCAGTATCCTTCCAGCGGGACCTTACAATGAGCAGTTCTTC.